These 9 T cell receptor beta chains were sequenced from one sample in a study of shared clonotypes between healthy human individuals. Naive CD8 cells, CD45RO-negative and positively selected for CCR7, excluded terminally differentiated effector memory CD45RA+ cells. Only in-frame clones appear in the TCRdb table, and some are missing; sequencing was by immunoSEQ multiplex PCR. The table has more than 2 million clones, 90% to 95% seen once. Sequencing was carried out using naive CD8+ T cells from PBMCs. These TCRs come from a man aged 18 to 29 in good health. Some clones in this sample may be carry-over from other donors' samples.

A word on this clone: Other DNA sequences in this sample translate to the same CDR3. The chain couples TRBV28 to TRBJ2-2; D unclear. The CDR3 extends over 12 amino acids. Germline V gene sequence: CDR1 MDHEN, CDR2 SYDVKM. The ends were cut back, 6 bases at V and 8 bases at J, with 10 bases in the middle. The CDR3 loop reads CASSLLAGELFF. The CDR3 DNA follows: TGTGCCAGCAGCCTACTTGCTGGGGAGCTGTTTTTT.

The chain has TRBV6-5 and TRBJ1-2; D gene unclear. This CDR3 contains 15 residues. The germline V gene has CDR1 MNHEY and CDR2 SVGAGI. V lost 2 bases and J 3 bases, leaving 13 bases between the germline ends. CDR3 sequence reads: CASSYGGDSDYGYTF. The CDR3 DNA is TGTGCCAGCAGTTACGGCGGGGATTCGGACTATGGCTACACCTTC.

V is TRBV7-9 and J is TRBJ1-1; D is undetermined. This CDR3 region has 13 residues. Germline V gives CDR1 SEHNR, CDR2 FQNEAQ (reference sequence). Trimming left V 1 base short and J 7 bases short, with 10 bases between. CDR3 in DNA: TGTGCCAGCAGCTTAGGGGGAAGGAATGAAGCTTTCTTT. It is translated as CASSLGGRNEAFF.

The chain carries TRBV9 and TRBJ2-5; D might be TRBD1 (6 bases). V lost 0 bases and J 0 bases, leaving 9 bases between the germline ends. The CDR3 sequence is 15 residues long. From germline, CDR1 is SGDLS and CDR2 YYNGEE. CDR3 amino acids: CASSVGTGNQETQYF. The CDR3, as DNA: TGTGCCAGCAGCGTAGGAACAGGGAACCAAGAGACCCAGTACTTC.

V gene TRBV7-9 combines with J gene TRBJ2-7; TRBD2 aligns across 13 bases. Germline V gene sequence: CDR1 SEHNR, CDR2 FQNEAQ (reference sequence). After removal of 5 bases from V and 5 bases from J, the junction contained 6 bases not matched to a gene. The CDR3 sequence is 15 residues long. The CDR3 sequence: CASSPGLAGSDEQYF. Written as DNA, the CDR3 is TGTGCCAGCAGCCCGGGACTAGCGGGATCTGACGAGCAGTACTTC.

The gene calls are TRBV7-9 and TRBJ2-7; D is possibly TRBD1 or TRBD2 (6 bases each). Trimming shortened V by 5 bases and J by 4 bases, and 24 bases separated the two germline ends. This CDR3 contains 17 residues. In germline, CDR1 is SEHNR, CDR2 FQNEAQ (reference sequence). The CDR3 region has the DNA TGTGCCAGCAGCAACAGCGAGAGGGGGGCGCGTGAATACGAGCAGTACTTC. This sequence encodes CASSNSERGAREYEQYF. The whole variable domain, filled in from reference TRBV7-9 and TRBJ2-7, reads DTGVSQNPRHKITKRGQNVTFRCDPISEHNRLYWYRQTLGQGPEFLTYFQNEAQLEKSRLLSDRFSAERPKGSFSTLEIQRTEQGDSAMYLCASSNSERGAREYEQYFGPGTRLTVT.

CDR3 residues: CASRHRKSSGNTIYF. For the CDR3, the DNA is TGTGCCAGCAGACACAGGAAAAGCTCTGGAAACACCATATATTTT. This chain links TRBV6-5 with TRBJ1-3; D possibly corresponds to TRBD1 (5 bases). The CDR3 has 15 residues. Germline CDR1 reads MNHEY; CDR2 reads SVGAGI. V lost 6 bases to trimming and J lost 0 bases, with 12 bases between them.

The rearrangement uses TRBV29-1 and TRBJ1-1, with D perhaps TRBD1 (6 bases). V was pared by 6 bases and J by 10 bases, with 24 bases between. The germline CDR1 and CDR2 sequences are SQVTM and ANQGSEA. There are 14 residues in the CDR3. CDR3 DNA sequence: TGCAGCGTCCCGGGACACCTACCCCCCCGGGGAGCTTTCTTT. Residues: CSVPGHLPPRGAFF.

This clone was recorded only once. The chain combines TRBV7-9 with TRBJ2-7; D ambiguous. Germline assignment: CDR1 SEHNR and CDR2 FQNEAQ (reference sequence). V was trimmed by 5 bases and J by 3 bases, leaving 17 bases between them. The CDR3 length is 15 residues. The CDR3 region is CASSQSNRPYYEQYF. The CDR3 bases are TGTGCCAGCAGCCAAAGTAATAGACCCTACTACGAGCAGTACTTC.